A selection of T cell receptor beta chains follows, all from one sample in a study of T-cell memory formation after mild COVID-19. A single record per CDR3 protein comes from TCRdb applying MiXCR to the 5' RACE reads. The data hold 450,000 or so distinct CDR3 sequences, with 20% observed a single time. The sample was PBMCs or a T cell subset sorted from them (not recorded which). Source of these receptors: an adult woman who had mild COVID-19 (a few samples of this study predate the infection). Cell type and time point are not known. Both conserved end residues are part of each CDR3. Each record gives: D gene, clone size, J gene, V gene, CDR3 protein, CDR3 DNA. D genes are given only for firm matches. Clone size is not always given. Where it is, it says once, few, many or a class for expanded clones.

D: TRBD1
size: few
J: TRBJ2-3
V: TRBV7-6
CDR3: CASSLAIRDRGSTDTQYF
DNA: TGTGCCAGCAGCTTAGCAATCCGGGACAGGGGTAGCACAGATACGCAGTATTTT

D: -
size: -
J: TRBJ2-5
V: TRBV2
CDR3: CARRGAEYQETQYF
DNA: TGTGCCAGGAGGGGAGCGGAGTACCAAGAGACCCAGTACTTC

D: -
size: -
J: TRBJ2-2
V: TRBV7-9
CDR3: CASSNSLTGELFF
DNA: TGTGCCAGCAGCAACAGCCTCACCGGGGAGCTGTTTTTT

D: -
size: many
J: TRBJ2-1
V: TRBV5-5
CDR3: CASSGGTSYNEQFF
DNA: TGTGCCAGCAGCGGGGGCACTTCCTACAATGAGCAGTTCTTC

D: -
size: few
J: TRBJ1-2
V: TRBV18
CDR3: CASSPSTAANYGYTF
DNA: TGTGCCAGCTCACCTTCGACCGCGGCTAACTATGGCTACACCTTC

D: TRBD1
size: -
J: TRBJ2-1
V: TRBV5-1
CDR3: CASSLGQGPSMGQFF
DNA: TGCGCCAGCAGCTTGGGACAGGGACCTTCAATGGGGCAGTTCTTC

D: -
size: -
J: TRBJ2-7
V: TRBV29-1
CDR3: CSFDSPSSYEQYF
DNA: TGCAGCTTTGATTCCCCTAGCTCCTACGAGCAGTACTTC

D: -
size: -
J: TRBJ2-7
V: TRBV12-3/TRBV12-4
CDR3: CASRKGGQLTYEQYF
DNA: TGTGCCAGCAGAAAGGGAGGCCAGCTTACCTACGAGCAGTACTTC

D: TRBD1
size: few
J: TRBJ1-1
V: TRBV29-1
CDR3: CSVARTGAGTEAFF
DNA: TGCAGCGTTGCGCGGACAGGGGCCGGGACTGAAGCTTTCTTT

D: TRBD1
size: -
J: TRBJ1-1
V: TRBV5-1
CDR3: CASSPGTGDTEAFF
DNA: TGCGCCAGCAGCCCCGGGACAGGGGACACTGAAGCTTTCTTT

D: -
size: many
J: TRBJ1-2
V: TRBV25-1
CDR3: CASSEYSAGNYGYTF
DNA: TGTGCCAGCAGTGAATATTCGGCAGGGAATTATGGCTACACCTTC

D: TRBD2
size: -
J: TRBJ2-7
V: TRBV9
CDR3: CASSVSGRNYEQYF
DNA: TGTGCCAGCAGCGTTAGCGGGAGGAACTACGAGCAGTACTTC

D: TRBD1
size: -
J: TRBJ1-1
V: TRBV14
CDR3: CASSQVLGRGRKLDTEAFF
DNA: TGTGCCAGCAGCCAAGTGTTGGGCAGGGGGCGTAAGTTGGACACTGAAGCTTTCTTT

D: -
size: -
J: TRBJ2-1
V: TRBV7-3
CDR3: CASSQRWGGHDNEQFF
DNA: TGTGCCAGCAGCCAACGCTGGGGGGGGCACGACAATGAGCAGTTCTTC

D: -
size: few
J: TRBJ2-7
V: TRBV29-1
CDR3: CSAGDAYEQYF
DNA: TGCAGCGCTGGGGATGCCTACGAGCAGTACTTC

D: -
size: few
J: TRBJ2-3
V: TRBV4-3
CDR3: CASSQEVVARTDTQYF
DNA: TGCGCCAGCAGCCAAGAGGTGGTAGCGCGCACAGATACGCAGTATTTT